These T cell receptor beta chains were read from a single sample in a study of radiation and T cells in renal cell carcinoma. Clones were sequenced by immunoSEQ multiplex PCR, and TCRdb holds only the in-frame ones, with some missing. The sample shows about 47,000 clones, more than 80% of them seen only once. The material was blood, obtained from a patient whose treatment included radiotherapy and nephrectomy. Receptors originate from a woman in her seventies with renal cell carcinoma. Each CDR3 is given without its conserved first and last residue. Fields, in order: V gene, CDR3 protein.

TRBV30,AWSVGGDGPVEQY
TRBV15,ATSKGQGSEKLF
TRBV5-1,ASSPRQDNEQF
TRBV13,ASSLRPGTLH
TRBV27,ASSDRPTYEQY
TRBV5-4,ASSPGLAGANEQY
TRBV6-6,ASSSGTGFNEKLF
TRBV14,ASSQEGHLLLAKNIQY
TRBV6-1,ASTGTRGANVLT
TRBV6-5,ASSYTPGLAGNTIY
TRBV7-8,ASSTTGPTEQF
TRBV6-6,ASSRDRGPLNTEAF
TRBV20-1,SAPDNEKLF
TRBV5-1,ASSLDSNYGYT
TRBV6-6,ASSSAGGTDTQY
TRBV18,ASSLTGTDANYGYT
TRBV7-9,ASGGRVNTEAF
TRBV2,ASRLAGGAEQY
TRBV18,ASSLAGGPRDTQY
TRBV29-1,SVSRGSGAYEQY
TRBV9,ASSPGVGVGSYEQY
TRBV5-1,ASSLAGGTGASGGYT
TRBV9,ASSPLAGGPTDTQY
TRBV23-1,ASRTTATSYEQY
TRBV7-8,ASSYGPSSGAEGF
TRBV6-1,ASSAGVYTEAF
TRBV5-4,ASSTNRGSYNSPLH
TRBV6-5,ASSYDRKAF
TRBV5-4,ASSRNGLAGTNEQF
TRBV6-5,ASRAGTGVHEQY
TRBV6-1,ASSPGQGLEQY
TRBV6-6,ASSYSRGGGYNEQF
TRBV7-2,ASSVFGLSNTGELF
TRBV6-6,ASSYGVDQPQH
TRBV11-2,ASSSQVDQPQH
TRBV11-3,ASSPTLSSTDTQY
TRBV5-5,ASSLARVETQY
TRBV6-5,ASRRYGTGTYEQY
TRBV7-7,ASSLEITGEETQY
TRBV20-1,SAAEAEAF
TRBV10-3,AISGGQYQETQY
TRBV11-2,ASSIQTLGLAKNIQY
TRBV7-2,ASSLGQSLTGELF
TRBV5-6,ASSRQGWPEAF
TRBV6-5,ASSYSLPRGGHGYT